This T cell receptor beta chain appears in the sequencing data of a study of blood T cell repertoires in COVID-19 (dated by TCRdb to 2019 to 2021). Regarding the study in general: Samples covering the acute and convalescent phases of COVID-19 were provided by collaborators in the United States, Italy and Spain. The material from the prospective study consisted of cDNA or gDNA derived from T cells, B-cell-depleted T cells, or PBMCs. Deeply sampled blood TCRbeta repertoires from subjects exposed to, actively infected with, or recovered from COVID-19 were included in the dataset. The repertoires were released in a freely available public database meant as a resource for research on the immune response to SARS-CoV-2. Samples were obtained from the ongoing ImmuneRACE study (first 160 participants) and from some 1,300 subjects provided by 6 global collaborators. The sample metadata nearly always contained a de-identified subject ID, COVID-19 status, age in years and sex. HLA class I and class II types, where available, came from metadata supplied by the sample provider rather than from assay-based typing.

TCRbeta CDR3 regions were amplified from genomic DNA by means of the immunoSEQ Assay, a bias-controlled multiplex PCR. In the source study's methods: Nucleated cell counts per sample were estimated from amplification of reference gene primers within the assay. Sequence reads were collapsed and filtered to measure the absolute abundance of every unique TCRbeta CDR3 rearrangement. Productive Simpson clonality was computed per sample as the square root of Simpson's diversity index over productive rearrangements. Here the immuneACCESS table is served through TCRdb, limited to in-frame sequences with V and J called. Missing clones are a known gap in these copies; in checked studies unresolved V genes cover under half, and the rest lacks a known reason. V, J and clone size reflect that table, while D and trimming were determined from the DNA. Within this sample are 300,000 to 350,000 clones, with around 88% of them counted one time only. The top ten hold 1.6% of the sample.

One collaborating source in Seattle enrolled patients during active infection and followed them longitudinally through the course of disease. Whole blood was collected in K2EDTA tubes by collaborating institutions according to the institutions' own protocols. For TCRbeta analysis, collaborator samples were shipped as frozen whole blood, as isolated PBMCs, or as DNA extracted from either sample type. About this clone itself: What antigen it recognizes has not been identified. The record has no base qualities; no much larger clone is one base away.

The investigation overall reported the following: Clinical and demographic metadata were provided uncurated, with the amount varying by source and participant.

V loses 3 bases, J loses 7 bases, and the germline ends lie 12 bases apart. Per the germline V gene, SGHNT is the CDR1 and YENEEA is the CDR2. From the cysteine through the phenylalanine, the CDR3 covers 13 amino acids. Only the CDR3 portion is preserved as DNA: 39 bases, with reading frame beginning at the first base. Sequenced material: peripheral blood. This TCR came from a woman aged 25 to 39 with COVID-19, enrolled during active disease. The chain couples TRBV11-3 to TRBJ1-1; TRBD1 might be the D gene, on 6 matching bases. Read as DNA, the sequence is TGTGCCAGCAGCTTGGGGGCGGACAGTGAAGCTTTCTTT. Translation gives CASSLGADSEAFF.